The subject of this entry is one T cell receptor beta chain. As yet, its antigen is unknown. Some clones are missing from TCRdb's copy, which holds only in-frame ones; the method was immunoSEQ multiplex PCR. The sample yields approximately 940,000 clones, approximately 76% seen once. These data originate in a study of shared clonotypes between healthy human individuals. Across the study: Sampling drew on donors who were a couple of women and a few men aged 18 to 49. Notes on the study in general: Specimens sampled were limited to blood, with tissue repertoires likely differing. In having few donors, the study represented limited genetic and exposure-history diversity. Several donors held about 5% of naive CD4 clonotypes in common.

CDR1 is ENHRY, CDR2 SYGVKD, per germline. The CDR3 has 16 amino acids. V was pared by 11 bases and J by 9 bases, with 15 bases of the junction left unmatched. The clonotype comes from a man between 18 and 29 years old in good health. The chain employs TRBV10-3 and TRBJ2-1, with 14 bases that match TRBD2. Sequenced: memory CD4+ T cells sorted from blood. Subset: CD45RA-negative fraction. CDR3 amino acids: CAEPGLAGALIVEQFF. The CDR3 nucleotides read TGTGCCGAACCGGGACTAGCGGGGGCCCTTATAGTTGAGCAGTTCTTC.